The 4 T cell receptor beta chains listed next were all sequenced from one sample in a study of T cell repertoires in cytomegalovirus infection. TCRdb redid the calling of the reads with MiXCR, one entry per CDR3 protein. This sample has some 100,000 distinct CDR3 sequences, with roughly a quarter found just once. Sequenced material: CD8+ T cells from PBMCs. These receptors were collected from a human donor in good health (CMV status not recorded). Some clones in this sample may be carry-over from other donors' samples.

This chain links TRBV19 with TRBJ2-1; 10 nucleotides match TRBD1. This CDR3 spans 18 amino acids. Germline V gene sequence: CDR1 LNHDA, CDR2 SQIVND (reference sequence). V trimming: 9 bases; J trimming: 4 bases; junction bases outside the gene matches: 18. This chain's CDR3 is CARSGTGEMEWPYNEQFF. In nucleotides, the CDR3 is TGTGCCAGATCCGGGACAGGGGAAATGGAGTGGCCATACAATGAGCAGTTCTTC.

This clonotype has a count of ten or more. The genes are TRBV5-6 and TRBJ2-1; TRBD2 agrees at 15 bases. Germline V gene sequence: CDR1 SGHDT, CDR2 YYEEEE. V trimming: 5 bases; J trimming: 8 bases; junction bases outside the gene matches: 8. The length of the CDR3 is 16 residues. CDR3 sequence reads: CASSLRTSGGGDEQFF. CDR3 sequence (DNA): TGTGCCAGCAGTCTCCGGACTAGCGGGGGGGGAGATGAGCAGTTCTTC.

This clonotype was detected many times. The CDR3 loop is CASSPGQGGNTIYF. The CDR3 DNA follows: TGTGCCAGCAGCCCGGGACAGGGAGGAAACACCATATATTTT. This chain joins TRBV7-2 and TRBJ1-3, with 9 bases matching TRBD1. V was clipped by 5 bases and J by 4 bases; unmatched bases: 3. CDR1 and CDR2 from the germline V gene are SGHTA and FQGNSA. This CDR3 spans 14 amino acids.

The sample holds a few counts of this clonotype. As DNA, the CDR3 is TGTGCCAGCAGTGAATGGGATTCCTATAATTCACCCCTCCACTTT. This encodes CASSEWDSYNSPLHF. The chain employs TRBV6-1 and TRBJ1-6, with D unclear. Trimming cost V 2 bases and J 1 base, with 6 bases left between them. Germline-derived CDR1 and CDR2 are MNHNS and SASEGT. This CDR3 has 15 amino acids.